These 31 T cell receptor beta chains share one sample of origin, sequenced in a study of radiation and T cells in renal cell carcinoma. Sequenced by immunoSEQ multiplex PCR; TCRdb stores in-frame clones only, minus some. The sample comprises some 120,000 clones, 81% of which are singletons, and 5% to 6.5% rests with the top ten. Time point in this sample: blood 2 weeks post-SBRT. Treatment denoted: 15 Gy SBRT to primary tumor, nephrectomy 4 weeks later. Sample: blood, taken from a patient whose treatment included radiotherapy and nephrectomy. The receptors derive from a man aged 50 or older with renal cell carcinoma.

The chain joins TRBV10-3 to TRBJ2-1; D unclear. The germline gives CDR1 ENHRY, CDR2 SYGVKD. The CDR3 has 13 residues. V lost 11 bases to trimming and J lost 5 bases, with 16 bases between them. The CDR3 DNA reads as TGTGCCGCATGGACCGACACCCACAATGAGCAGTTCTTC. Protein: CAAWTDTHNEQFF.

The chain couples TRBV2 to TRBJ2-5; weak D call: TRBD1 (6 bases). The CDR3 runs 12 residues. The germline V and J ends were trimmed by 7 bases and 5 bases, with 11 bases remaining between them. Per germline, CDR1 SNHLY and CDR2 FYNNEI. The CDR3 bases are TGTGCCAGCATTTGGGGGCGGGAGACCCAGTACTTC. It encodes CASIWGRETQYF.

The rearrangement links TRBV27 to TRBJ2-1; 8 bases agree with TRBD2. V shed 5 bases and J 2 bases; nucleotides not matched to a gene: 8. The CDR3 runs 16 residues. Germline V gene lookup returns CDR1 MNHEY and CDR2 SMNVEV (reference sequence). The CDR3 DNA is TGTGCCAGCAGTCCCAGGGCAGCGGGGGCCTACAATGAGCAGTTCTTC. Amino acid sequence: CASSPRAAGAYNEQFF.

The chain has TRBV5-1 and TRBJ2-1; weak D call: TRBD2 (6 bases). V shed 4 bases and J shed 3 bases, with 11 bases lying between them. The germline gives CDR1 SGHRS, CDR2 YFSETQ. This CDR3 region has 14 residues. For the CDR3, the DNA is TGCGCCAGCAGCCAACCGGGACTCTACAATGAGCAGTTCTTC. Protein: CASSQPGLYNEQFF. Full variable domain (missing parts from reference TRBV5-1 and TRBJ2-1): KAGVTQTPRYLIKTRGQQVTLSCSPISGHRSVSWYQQTPGQGLQFLFEYFSETQRNKGNFPGRFSGRQFSNSRSEMNVSTLELGDSALYLCASSQPGLYNEQFFGPGTRLTVL.

This chain joins TRBV30 and TRBJ2-1; TRBD2 aligns across 8 bases. The CDR3 runs to 19 residues. Trimming at V came to 0 bases and at J to 5 bases, leaving 18 bases not matched to a gene. CDR1 and CDR2 from the germline V gene are GTSNPN and SVGIG (reference sequence). The CDR3 coding sequence is TGTGCCTGGAGTGTACGAGGAGCCGAAAGAGCGGGAGTCCACAATGAGCAGTTCTTC. As protein: CAWSVRGAERAGVHNEQFF.

This sequence joins TRBV10-1 and TRBJ2-7; tentatively, D is TRBD1 or TRBD2 (6 bases each). Germline CDR1 reads WNHNN; CDR2 reads SYGVQD (reference sequence). The length of the CDR3 is 17 residues. The V and J ends lost 2 bases and 5 bases respectively, with 22 bases between them. The CDR3 spells CASSELGGSGDYNEQYF. CDR3 nucleotides: TGCGCCAGCAGTGAGCTTGGGGGGTCAGGGGATTACAACGAGCAGTACTTC.

In regard to this clone: Compared with germline, one end of the junction differs, possibly owing to a read error. The chain has TRBV19 and TRBJ2-1; 11 nucleotides line up with TRBD2. The CDR3 has 15 amino acids. Looked up from germline, CDR1 is LNHDA and CDR2 is SQIVND (reference sequence). CDR3 nucleotides: TGTGCCAGTAGGATAGCGGGGGGGAACTACAATGAGCAGTTCTTC. Its protein product is CASRIAGGNYNEQFF.

This clone was detected a few times. The chain couples TRBV10-3 to TRBJ1-1, with TRBD1 matching 8 bases. The V and J ends lost 8 bases and 1 base, in that order; junction bases with no gene match: 9. Germline values: CDR1 ENHRY, CDR2 SYGVKD. The CDR3 totals 15 residues. The CDR3 nucleotides read TGTGCCATCGGGGACAGGAGAACTGAGAACACTGAAGCTTTCTTT. This sequence encodes CAIGDRRTENTEAFF.

The V gene is TRBV6-5, the J gene TRBJ1-1; 9 bases fit TRBD1. The CDR3 consists of 16 residues. Per germline, CDR1 MNHEY and CDR2 SVGAGI. V shed 4 bases and J 0 bases; nucleotides not matched to a gene: 6. The CDR3 DNA sequence: TGTGCCAGCAGTTCCGGACAGGGGTTTCTGAACACTGAAGCTTTCTTT. It encodes CASSSGQGFLNTEAFF.

The rearrangement uses TRBV5-1 and TRBJ2-2; 9 nucleotides agree with TRBD2. After removal of 0 bases from V and 7 bases from J, the junction contained 7 bases not matched to a gene. The CDR3 loop spans 16 amino acids. Per the germline V gene, CDR1 is SGHRS and CDR2 is YFSETQ. The CDR3 DNA follows: TGCGCCAGCAGCTTGGGGCTAGCGGGAAAAGGCGGGGAGCTGTTTTTT. Its protein product is CASSLGLAGKGGELFF.

J is TRBJ2-7 and V is TRBV14; D is undetermined. Germline CDR1 reads SGHDN; CDR2 reads FVKESK. There are 11 residues in the CDR3. The V and J ends lost 4 bases and 2 bases respectively, with 3 bases between them. In DNA form, the CDR3 reads TGTGCCAGCAGCCGGACCTACGAGCAGTACTTC. Translated: CASSRTYEQYF.

The V and J genes are TRBV5-1 and TRBJ2-6; D call uncertain. Per germline, CDR1 SGHRS and CDR2 YFSETQ. V was trimmed by 5 bases and J by 6 bases, leaving 6 bases between them. The CDR3 loop spans 12 amino acids. Here the CDR3 DNA reads TGCGCCAGCAGGTCGGAGGCCAACGTCCTGACTTTC. Encoded protein: CASRSEANVLTF.

This clone has a handful of counts. The V call is TRBV6-4, the J call TRBJ2-1, with 10 positions matching TRBD1. The CDR3 runs 13 residues. The V and J ends lost 3 bases and 9 bases, in that order; junction bases with no gene match: 2. CDR1 MRHNA and CDR2 SNTAGT come from the germline V gene. The CDR3 DNA reads TGTGCCAGCAGTGAGGACAGGGGGGGTGAGCAGTTCTTC. It codes for CASSEDRGGEQFF.

This clone turned up a few times. The V gene is TRBV2, the J gene TRBJ2-1; D not resolved. The CDR3 runs to 13 residues. Per germline, CDR1 SNHLY and CDR2 FYNNEI. Trimming shortened V by 0 bases and J by 9 bases, and 9 bases separated the two germline ends. The CDR3 is CASSEARFGEQFF. CDR3 nucleotide sequence: TGTGCCAGCAGTGAAGCTCGGTTCGGTGAGCAGTTCTTC.

The chain combines TRBV29-1 with TRBJ2-1, with D possibly TRBD2 on 6 matching bases. The CDR3 spans 13 residues. Trimming removed 3 bases from V and 8 bases from J, with 14 bases in between. Germline CDR1 is SQVTM and CDR2 is ANQGSEA. CDR3 DNA: TGCAGCGTTGATGATTGGGGAGGTGATGAGCAGTTCTTC. It yields the protein CSVDDWGGDEQFF.

The chain uses TRBV5-6 and TRBJ1-3; TRBD1 matches at 9 bases. V shed 6 bases, J shed 0 bases, and the junction held 4 bases outside the gene matches. CDR1 is SGHDT and CDR2 is YYEEEE in the germline V gene. The CDR3 consists of 15 residues. The CDR3 nucleotides read TGTGCCAGCACCATGGGACAGGGCTCTGGAAACACCATATATTTT. Residues: CASTMGQGSGNTIYF. The full variable domain, its missing parts supplied by reference TRBV5-6 and TRBJ1-3, is DAGVTQSPTHLIKTRGQQVTLRCSPKSGHDTVSWYQQALGQGPQFIFQYYEEEERQRGNFPDRFSGHQFPNYSSELNVNALLLGDSALYLCASTMGQGSGNTIYFGEGSWLTVV.

V and J are TRBV6-1 and TRBJ1-3, with D maybe TRBD1 (5 bases). V lost 1 base and J 4 bases, leaving 11 bases between the germline ends. This CDR3 region has 15 residues. The germline gives CDR1 MNHNS, CDR2 SASEGT. This CDR3 is CASSEGGSWGNTIYF. The CDR3 region has the DNA TGTGCCAGCAGTGAAGGGGGGAGTTGGGGAAACACCATATATTTT.

This clone was observed a handful of times. The chain is built from TRBV11-2 and TRBJ2-1; 7 bases agree with TRBD1. This CDR3 spans 14 amino acids. The V gene end was trimmed by 1 base and the J gene end by 8 bases; junction bases not matched to a gene: 5. Per the germline V gene, CDR1 is SGHAT and CDR2 is FQNNGV. The CDR3 sequence: CASSLVRGMYEQFF. The CDR3 region has the DNA TGTGCCAGCAGCTTAGTCAGGGGGATGTATGAGCAGTTCTTC.

This clone was counted a few times. The chain joins TRBV4-2 to TRBJ2-2; the match to TRBD2 covers 10 bases. This CDR3 has 15 amino acids. V shed 2 bases and J 6 bases; nucleotides not matched to a gene: 3. Germline V gives CDR1 LGHNA, CDR2 YNFKEQ. The CDR3: CASSQSLAGAGELFF. The CDR3 region has the DNA TGTGCCAGCAGCCAATCCCTAGCGGGAGCCGGGGAGCTGTTTTTT.

The CDR3 sequence: CSVVWREGYEQYF. DNA of the CDR3: TGCAGCGTTGTTTGGCGGGAGGGCTACGAGCAGTACTTC. The chain carries TRBV29-1 and TRBJ2-7; 9 bases are a match to TRBD2. V gave up 4 bases and J gave up 3 bases; unmatched junction bases: 4. CDR1 and CDR2 (germline): SQVTM, ANQGSEA. There are 13 residues in the CDR3.

V and J are TRBV18 and TRBJ1-5, with D hard to call. The CDR3 is 15 residues long. Germline V lookup: CDR1 KGHSH, CDR2 LQKENI. V was trimmed by 0 bases and J by 4 bases, leaving 10 bases between them. This CDR3 reads CASSPPPGRNQPQHF. The CDR3 nucleotides are TGTGCCAGCTCACCACCCCCCGGGCGAAATCAGCCCCAGCATTTT.

The V call is TRBV19, the J call TRBJ1-4, with D unclear. The CDR3 sequence is 14 residues long. V lost 6 bases and J 7 bases, leaving 15 bases between the germline ends. Germline CDR1 reads LNHDA; CDR2 reads SQIVND (reference sequence). The CDR3 DNA reads TGTGCCAGTAGGATTTGGGGTGAAGGTGAAAAACTGTTTTTT. Encoded protein: CASRIWGEGEKLFF.

The chain has TRBV5-5 and TRBJ2-2, with D possibly being TRBD2 (7 bases). In germline, CDR1 is SGHKS, CDR2 YYEKEE (reference sequence). CDR3 length: 15 residues. Trimming removed 2 bases at V and 4 bases at J, with 12 bases between. The CDR3 loop reads CASSFQGRGTGELFF. The CDR3 DNA reads as TGTGCCAGCAGCTTTCAGGGGAGGGGCACCGGGGAGCTGTTTTTT.

The chain carries TRBV19 and TRBJ1-2, with 7 bases aligning to TRBD1. The CDR3 runs to 14 residues. V gave up 5 bases and J gave up 2 bases; unmatched junction bases: 5. The germline CDR1 and CDR2 sequences are LNHDA and SQIVND (reference sequence). DNA of the CDR3: TGTGCCAGTAGTCCCGGGGACAGCAACTATGGCTACACCTTC. The encoded protein is CASSPGDSNYGYTF.

This clone was recorded once. The rearrangement links TRBV9 to TRBJ2-1, with unresolved D. This CDR3 has 15 amino acids. V was trimmed by 1 base and J by 8 bases, leaving 16 bases between them. Germline CDR1 is SGDLS and CDR2 is YYNGEE. The CDR3: CASSVRSRQLDEQFF. The DNA of the CDR3 is TGTGCCAGCAGCGTACGTTCGAGGCAGCTGGATGAGCAGTTCTTC.

V and J are TRBV10-3 and TRBJ2-5, with TRBD2 matching over 13 bases. The CDR3 loop spans 13 amino acids. Germline CDR1 and CDR2: ENHRY and SYGVKD. Trimming took 10 bases from V and 5 from J; bases not matched to a gene: 4. The CDR3 sequence: CASTGLAGETQYF. For the CDR3, the DNA is TGTGCCAGTACGGGACTAGCGGGGGAGACCCAGTACTTC.

This sequence joins TRBV9 and TRBJ2-1; D call uncertain. The CDR3 runs to 16 residues. Germline V gene data show CDR1 as SGDLS and CDR2 as YYNGEE. The V and J ends lost 3 bases and 1 base respectively, with 14 bases between them. The CDR3: CASSAGPVTSYNEQFF. The CDR3 DNA reads as TGTGCCAGCAGCGCGGGCCCGGTTACATCCTACAATGAGCAGTTCTTC.

A note on this clone: Additional DNA sequences in this sample encode the identical CDR3. V usage is TRBV7-2 and J usage is TRBJ2-7; D unclear. The germline V and J ends were trimmed by 5 bases and 4 bases, with 9 bases remaining between them. Germline V CDR1 and CDR2: SGHTA, FQGNSA. The CDR3 runs 12 residues. The CDR3 DNA is TGTGCCAGCAGCCCCCCCGGGTACGAGCAGTACTTC. It yields the protein CASSPPGYEQYF.

This clone was seen more than once but under ten times. The rearrangement joins TRBV30 to TRBJ2-5; D remains ambiguous. From germline, CDR1 is GTSNPN and CDR2 SVGIG (reference sequence). V was clipped by 3 bases and J by 4 bases, with 6 bases between them. The CDR3 runs to 11 residues. CDR3 in DNA: TGTGCCTGGAGCCATACAGAGACCCAGTACTTC. Translated: CAWSHTETQYF.

The chain carries TRBV30 and TRBJ2-1; 13 bases agree with TRBD2. CDR1 and CDR2 (germline): GTSNPN, SVGIG (reference sequence). With 0 bases clipped from V and 4 bases from J, the junction kept 0 bases outside the gene matches. The CDR3 length is 15 residues. The CDR3 coding sequence is TGTGCCTGGAGTGTACTAGCGGGAGGGTACAATGAGCAGTTCTTC. This translates into CAWSVLAGGYNEQFF.

The chain employs TRBV5-4 and TRBJ2-5; no clear D. Germline CDR1 reads SGHNT; CDR2 reads YYREEE (reference sequence). Trimming left V 2 bases short and J 3 bases short, with 8 bases between. The length of the CDR3 is 13 residues. The CDR3 coding sequence is TGTGCCAGCAGCTTCGGCGGAGAAGAGACCCAGTACTTC. Encoded protein: CASSFGGEETQYF. The full variable domain, in which reference TRBV5-4 and TRBJ2-5 provide the parts outside the CDR3, is ETGVTQSPTHLIKTRGQQVTLRCSSQSGHNTVSWYQQALGQGPQFIFQYYREEENGRGNFPPRFSGLQFPNYSSELNVNALELDDSALYLCASSFGGEETQYFGPGTRLLVL.